The rows below give T cell receptor beta chains drawn from one sample of a study of CD8 T cells in Susac syndrome. TCRdb independently ran MiXCR on the immunoSEQ multiplex PCR reads; one entry per CDR3 protein. This table has 100,000 to 150,000 distinct CDR3 sequences, around 94% appearing once. Sequencing used CD8+ T cells from PBMCs. The receptor source for this set is a human donor with Susac syndrome. The CDR3 runs from the conserved cysteine through the conserved F or W. The D gene is left open where the match is weak.

j_call	d_call	v_call	cdr3_aa
TRBJ2-2	.	TRBV4-3	CASSRGAGGGELFF
TRBJ2-3	TRBD2	TRBV9	CASSGSGSGDTQYF
TRBJ1-1	.	TRBV14	CASSPRPDRNTEAFF
TRBJ2-5	.	TRBV18	CASSRGLRRWETQYF
TRBJ2-3	.	TRBV14	CASSHQAQLSTDTQYF
TRBJ2-4	TRBD1	TRBV13	CASSSQGAENIQYF
TRBJ1-3	.	TRBV10-3	CAIRDSRNTIYF
TRBJ2-1	TRBD2	TRBV7-3	CASSPLAGGNNEQFF
TRBJ2-2	.	TRBV6-5	CASSYGNGELFF
TRBJ1-5	.	TRBV7-3	CASSSGPLDSNQPQHF
TRBJ2-2	TRBD1	TRBV20-1	CSARKGQVRTGELFF
TRBJ2-5	TRBD1	TRBV12-3/TRBV12-4	CASSPTGTRETQYF
TRBJ2-3	.	TRBV20-1	CSARPGFTGTDTQYF
TRBJ2-1	.	TRBV6-4	CASSPKGENNEQFF
TRBJ2-1	TRBD2	TRBV9	CASSVGLGTSSSNEQFF
TRBJ2-3	.	TRBV7-6	CASSLVRVDTQYF
TRBJ2-7	.	TRBV18	CASSPAGTGNEQYF
TRBJ2-5	.	TRBV4-1	CASSPRTLGETQYF
TRBJ2-6	.	TRBV7-8	CASSGSNPGANVLTF
TRBJ1-6	.	TRBV4-1	CASSQVPSWTAGSPLHF